These 23 T cell receptor beta chains share one sample of origin, sequenced in a study of neurological immune-mediated disorders. TCRdb independently ran MiXCR on the 5' RACE reads; one entry per CDR3 protein. The sample lists tens of thousands of distinct CDR3 sequences, approximately 10% occurring once. Time point in this sample: longitudinal time-point 1 (baseline). Sequences were obtained from PBMCs. The receptors originated from a man aged 30 to 45 in good health.

This clonotype was observed many times. V usage is TRBV6-4 and J usage is TRBJ1-1; TRBD1 is a possible D gene (5 bases). CDR3 length equals 13 residues. From germline, CDR1 is MRHNA and CDR2 SNTAGT. Trimming shortened V by 3 bases and J by 1 base, and 6 bases separated the two germline ends. The CDR3 is CASSEQANTEAFF. CDR3 in DNA: TGTGCCAGCAGTGAACAGGCGAACACTGAAGCTTTCTTT.

This clonotype was detected many times. This chain uses TRBV27 with TRBJ1-2; D is uncertain. CDR3 size: 11 residues. Trimming removed 5 bases from V and 8 bases from J, with 9 bases in between. Germline loops: CDR1 MNHEY, CDR2 SMNVEV (reference sequence). The CDR3 loop is CASSAGSGYTF. Written as DNA, the CDR3 is TGTGCCAGCAGTGCGGGGTCAGGCTACACCTTC.

There are many counts of this clonotype. The chain uses TRBV5-1 and TRBJ2-1; the match to TRBD2 covers 11 bases. With V trimmed by 0 bases and J by 5 bases, 7 bases remained unmatched. The germline gives CDR1 SGHRS, CDR2 YFSETQ. CDR3 length: 17 residues. CDR3 loop: CASSLGLAGRTNNEQFF. DNA of the CDR3: TGCGCCAGCAGCTTGGGACTAGCGGGAAGGACGAACAATGAGCAGTTCTTC.

This clonotype appeared a single time. The conserved phenylalanine or tryptophan is not found at the CDR3 terminus, so this likely reflects a read error. This chain joins TRBV30 and TRBJ1-5; 7 positions match TRBD1. Per the germline V gene, CDR1 is GTSNPN and CDR2 is SVGIG (reference sequence). The length of the CDR3 is 14 residues. After removal of 2 bases from V and 4 bases from J, the junction contained 5 bases not matched to a gene. In DNA form, the CDR3 reads TGTGCCTGGAGTCTGGGACAGTTTAATCAGCCCCAGCATTCT. Protein product: CAWSLGQFNQPQHS.

V usage is TRBV27 and J usage is TRBJ2-7; D is tentatively TRBD1 or TRBD2 (5 bases each). Trimming stripped 6 bases from V and 0 bases from J, with 15 bases between. Germline V CDR1 and CDR2: MNHEY, SMNVEV (reference sequence). This CDR3 region has 15 residues. The CDR3 sequence is CASSWGGSSSYEQYF. Here the CDR3 DNA reads TGTGCCAGCAGCTGGGGCGGGTCTAGCTCCTACGAGCAGTACTTC.

The V and J genes are TRBV5-1 and TRBJ2-1, with 13 positions matching TRBD2. The CDR3 is 15 residues long. Unmatched junction bases numbered 5, after V lost 4 bases and J lost 7 bases. Germline V gene sequence: CDR1 SGHRS, CDR2 YFSETQ. The chain's CDR3 is CASSGRTSGRNEQFF. In DNA form, the CDR3 reads TGCGCCAGCAGCGGGAGGACTAGCGGGAGAAATGAGCAGTTCTTC.

This clonotype showed up many times. This chain uses TRBV28 with TRBJ2-1; the match to TRBD2 covers 7 bases. This CDR3 comprises 17 residues. Germline-derived CDR1 and CDR2 are MDHEN and SYDVKM. With V trimmed by 2 bases and J by 5 bases, 12 bases remained unmatched. The CDR3 spells CASSLEAGLGGNNEQFF. The CDR3 DNA reads TGTGCCAGCAGTTTAGAGGCAGGACTAGGAGGCAACAATGAGCAGTTCTTC.

This clonotype was seen ten or more times. The J gene is TRBJ2-2, the V gene TRBV5-1; TRBD2 matches at 11 bases. The CDR3 runs to 15 residues. The trim removed 2 bases at V and 4 bases at J, leaving 1 base unmatched. The germline gives CDR1 SGHRS, CDR2 YFSETQ. CDR3 in amino acids: CASSFTSGSTGELFF. The DNA for the CDR3 is TGCGCCAGCAGCTTTACTAGCGGGAGCACCGGGGAGCTGTTTTTT.

This clonotype was counted many times. V usage is TRBV6-6 and J usage is TRBJ2-2, with TRBD2 matching 9 bases. V gave up 2 bases and J gave up 4 bases; unmatched junction bases: 5. Germline-derived CDR1 and CDR2 are MNHNY and SVGAGI (reference sequence). This CDR3 contains 16 residues. The chain's CDR3 is CASSYSGRSGTGELFF. For the CDR3, the DNA is TGTGCCAGCAGTTACAGCGGGAGGTCAGGCACCGGGGAGCTGTTTTTT.

This clonotype was counted ten times or more. V and J are TRBV6-2 or TRBV6-3 and TRBJ2-7; D is uncertain. Germline V gives CDR1 MNHEY, CDR2 SVGEGT. Trimming stripped 6 bases from V and 0 bases from J, with 12 bases between. The CDR3 has 14 amino acids. The CDR3 is CASSLGRGSYEQYF. CDR3 DNA sequence: TGTGCCAGCAGCCTTGGTCGCGGCTCCTACGAGCAGTACTTC.

In its sample, this clonotype was seen many times. The rearrangement joins TRBV18 to TRBJ2-7, with D possibly matching TRBD1 (5 bases). Germline lookup yields CDR1 KGHSH and CDR2 LQKENI. V shed 0 bases and J shed 7 bases, with 10 bases lying between them. There are 13 residues in the CDR3. Here the CDR3 reads CASSPPQAWEQYF. The CDR3 DNA reads as TGTGCCAGCTCACCACCACAGGCTTGGGAGCAGTACTTC.

The chain couples TRBV11-2 to TRBJ2-2; the D is unclear. The CDR3 has 16 residues. The germline V gene has CDR1 SGHAT and CDR2 FQNNGV. V dropped 8 bases and J dropped 4 bases, with 20 bases sitting between them. The CDR3 DNA reads TGTGCCAGCGTCCTGGGTGCGAGTATGGTCACCGGGGAGCTGTTTTTT. Its protein product is CASVLGASMVTGELFF.

This clonotype was counted many times. The chain couples TRBV2 to TRBJ1-2; D perhaps matches TRBD1 (6 bases). The CDR3 has 13 amino acids. V was trimmed by 6 bases and J by 6 bases, leaving 14 bases between them. Germline CDR1 SNHLY, CDR2 FYNNEI. The CDR3 nucleotides read TGTGCCAGCAGGAGACTATCAGGGGATGGCTACACCTTC. Amino acids: CASRRLSGDGYTF.

The chain combines TRBV7-2 with TRBJ2-7; D possibly corresponds to TRBD1 (6 bases). The CDR3 extends over 15 amino acids. The V gene lost 1 base and the J gene lost 5 bases, with 15 bases spanning the gap. Germline V CDR1 and CDR2: SGHTA, FQGNSA. The CDR3 bases are TGTGCCAGCAGCTTAGATCGTGGGGGCCTCCACGAGCAGTACTTC. Amino acid sequence: CASSLDRGGLHEQYF.

This clonotype appeared many times. The rearrangement links TRBV12-3 or TRBV12-4 to TRBJ1-5; TRBD1 is a possible D gene (5 bases). The CDR3 loop spans 12 amino acids. The V and J ends lost 10 bases and 6 bases respectively, with 13 bases between them. CDR3 nucleotides: TGTGCCATCCGAACGGGGCTTCAGCCCCAGCATTTT. Its protein is CAIRTGLQPQHF.

This clonotype was seen repeatedly, ten times or more. The chain uses TRBV10-3 and TRBJ2-6; a weak D match, TRBD1 (5 bases). V lost 10 bases, J lost 0 bases, and 10 bases lay in between. The CDR3 has 14 amino acids. Germline V gives CDR1 ENHRY, CDR2 SYGVKD. The CDR3 loop is CATTADSGANVLTF. In DNA form, the CDR3 reads TGTGCCACGACAGCAGACTCTGGGGCCAACGTCCTGACTTTC.

CDR3 in DNA: TGTGCCAGCAGCTTACGGGACAGGGCAAACGAAGAGCATTTT. This encodes CASSLRDRANEEHF. The chain recombines TRBV11-2 with TRBJ1-5, with 9 bases fitting TRBD1. J was trimmed by 14 bases and V by 2 bases; bases with no gene match: 10. This CDR3 has 14 amino acids. Germline-derived CDR1 and CDR2 are SGHAT and FQNNGV.

This clonotype was detected many times. This chain links TRBV20-1 with TRBJ2-5, with 9 bases aligning to TRBD1. This CDR3 region has 15 residues. V trimming: 1 base; J trimming: 5 bases; junction bases outside the gene matches: 8. The germline gives CDR1 DFQATT, CDR2 SNEGSKA (reference sequence). The CDR3 loop reads CSARGGQGRWETQYF. The CDR3 region has the DNA TGCAGTGCTAGAGGGGGACAGGGAAGATGGGAGACCCAGTACTTC.

This clonotype was detected many times. The chain links TRBV29-1 to TRBJ2-6, with D perhaps being TRBD1 or TRBD2 (5 bases each). This CDR3 comprises 13 residues. The V gene's germline CDR1 is SQVTM and CDR2 ANQGSEA. Trimming stripped 3 bases from V and 4 bases from J, with 7 bases between. The CDR3 spells CSVEGDGANVLTF. The CDR3 nucleotides are TGCAGCGTTGAGGGGGACGGGGCCAACGTCCTGACTTTC.

This clonotype was found a few times. A single base separates this from a much larger clone, so it may be a read error. This chain uses TRBV7-2 with TRBJ2-2; 7 nucleotides line up with TRBD2. The CDR3 contains 16 residues. CDR1 SGHTA and CDR2 FQGNSA come from the germline V gene. Trimming at V came to 2 bases and at J to 6 bases, leaving 9 bases not matched to a gene. CDR3 amino acids: CASSLLVGGPAGELFF. The CDR3 DNA follows: TGTGCCAGCAGCTTACTGGTGGGAGGGCCCGCCGGGGAGCTGTTTTTT.

As concerns this clonotype: This may be a read error, as it is one base from a much larger clone. The chain joins TRBV27 to TRBJ2-1; D is unresolved. V was shortened by 0 bases and J by 5 bases, with 5 bases between the two germline ends. Germline V gene sequence: CDR1 MNHEY, CDR2 SMNVEV (reference sequence). The length of the CDR3 is 13 residues. The CDR3, as DNA: TGTGCCAGCAGTTTATCGCCCCACAATGAGCAGTTCTTC. Protein: CASSLSPHNEQFF.

The chain uses TRBV20-1 and TRBJ1-6; D is unclear. Looked up from germline, CDR1 is DFQATT and CDR2 is SNEGSKA (reference sequence). The CDR3 spans 14 residues. Deletions cut 2 bases from V and 5 bases from J, with 10 bases between. The CDR3 spells CSARRQWDNSPLHF. In nucleotides, the CDR3 is TGCAGTGCTAGACGACAATGGGATAATTCACCCCTCCACTTT.

In its sample, this clonotype was seen many times. This chain links TRBV5-5 with TRBJ1-1, with D unresolved. The V gene lost 1 base and the J gene lost 6 bases, with 10 bases spanning the gap. Germline CDR1 and CDR2: SGHKS and YYEKEE (reference sequence). The length of the CDR3 is 13 residues. CDR3 DNA sequence: TGTGCCAGCAGCTTGCCATTGATCCCTGAAGCTTTCTTT. It encodes CASSLPLIPEAFF.